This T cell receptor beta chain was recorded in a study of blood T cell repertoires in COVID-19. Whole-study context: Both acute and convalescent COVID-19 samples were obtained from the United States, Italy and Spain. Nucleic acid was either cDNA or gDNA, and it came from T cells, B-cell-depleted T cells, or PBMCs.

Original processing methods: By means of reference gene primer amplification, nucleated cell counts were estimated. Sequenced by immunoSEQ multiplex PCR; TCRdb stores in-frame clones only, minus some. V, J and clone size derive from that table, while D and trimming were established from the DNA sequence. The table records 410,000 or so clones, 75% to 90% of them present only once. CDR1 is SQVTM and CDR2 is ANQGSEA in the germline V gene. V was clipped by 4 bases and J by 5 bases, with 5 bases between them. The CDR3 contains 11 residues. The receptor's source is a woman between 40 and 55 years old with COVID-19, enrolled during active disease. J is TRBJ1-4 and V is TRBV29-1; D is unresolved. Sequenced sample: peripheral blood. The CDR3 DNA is TGCAGCGTTGGAAGCAATGAAAAACTGTTTTTT. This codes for CSVGSNEKLFF.